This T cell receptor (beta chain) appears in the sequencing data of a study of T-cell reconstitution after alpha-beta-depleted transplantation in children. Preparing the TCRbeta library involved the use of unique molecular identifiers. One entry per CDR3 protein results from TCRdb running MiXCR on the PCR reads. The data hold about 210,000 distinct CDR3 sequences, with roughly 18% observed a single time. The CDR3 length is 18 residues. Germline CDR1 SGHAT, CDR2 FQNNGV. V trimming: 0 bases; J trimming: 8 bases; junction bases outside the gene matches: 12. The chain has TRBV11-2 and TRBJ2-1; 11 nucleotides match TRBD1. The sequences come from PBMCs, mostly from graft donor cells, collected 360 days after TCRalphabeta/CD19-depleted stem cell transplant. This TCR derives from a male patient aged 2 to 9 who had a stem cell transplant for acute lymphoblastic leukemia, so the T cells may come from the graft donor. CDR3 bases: TGTGCCAGCAGCTTAGATTCCTCCTTGGGACAGGGGGGCTATGAGCAGTTCTTC. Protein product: CASSLDSSLGQGGYEQFF. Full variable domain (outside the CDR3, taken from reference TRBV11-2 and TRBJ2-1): EAGVAQSPRYKIIEKRQSVAFWCNPISGHATLYWYQQILGQGPKLLIQFQNNGVVDDSQLPKDRFSAERLKGVDSTLKIQPAKLEDSAVYLCASSLDSSLGQGGYEQFFGPGTRLTVL.